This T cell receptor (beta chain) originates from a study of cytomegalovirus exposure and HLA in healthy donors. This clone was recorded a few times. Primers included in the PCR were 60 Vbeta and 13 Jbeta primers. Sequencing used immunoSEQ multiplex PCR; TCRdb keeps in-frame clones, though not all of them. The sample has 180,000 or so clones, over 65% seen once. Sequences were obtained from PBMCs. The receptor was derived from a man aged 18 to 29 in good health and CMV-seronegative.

CDR3 nucleotides: TGTGCCAGCAGAACACTAGCGGAAGAGACCCAGTACTTC. The encoded protein is CASRTLAEETQYF. The rearrangement links TRBV7-2 to TRBJ2-5; TRBD2 agrees at 8 bases. Germline loops: CDR1 SGHTA, CDR2 FQGNSA. This CDR3 region has 13 residues. Trimming removed 6 bases from V and 3 bases from J; junction bases left unmatched: 3.